These 26 T cell receptor beta chains were all obtained from the same sample, sequenced in a study of CD8 T cells in ankylosing spondylitis. TCRdb re-analysed the 5' RACE reads in MiXCR, keeping a single row per CDR3 protein. The data hold 150,000 to 200,000 distinct CDR3 sequences, with approximately 18% observed a single time. The sample comprised blood, either unsorted or a sorted T cell fraction (not recorded which). The origin of the receptors is a male donor under 30 with ankylosing spondylitis or in good health (not recorded which).

V gene TRBV18 combines with J gene TRBJ2-7; possibly TRBD1 or TRBD2 for D (5 bases each). This CDR3 has 14 residues. Trimming took off 3 bases at V and 7 bases at J, with 16 bases between the two ends. Germline loops: CDR1 KGHSH, CDR2 LQKENI. CDR3 nucleotides: TGTGCCAGCTCACCCTCTGCAGGGAGCGTGGAGCAGTACTTC. Amino acids: CASSPSAGSVEQYF.

This clonotype appeared many times. V gene TRBV12-3 or TRBV12-4 combines with J gene TRBJ1-4; a weak D match, TRBD1 (6 bases). V lost 9 bases and J lost 7, with 15 bases in between. The CDR3 has 13 residues. CDR3 residues: CASSRGLGEKLFF. CDR3 nucleotide sequence: TGTGCCAGTTCCAGGGGTTTAGGTGAAAAACTGTTTTTT.

This clonotype was observed many times. The gene calls are TRBV15 and TRBJ2-7, with a weak D call TRBD1 (6 bases). This CDR3 region has 14 residues. Germline values: CDR1 LNHNV, CDR2 YYDKDF (reference sequence). The V end lost 3 bases, the J end lost 4 bases, and 13 bases lay between the germline ends. The CDR3 DNA is TGTGCCACCAGCAGCCGAGGGACAACTTACGAGCAGTACTTC. It is translated as CATSSRGTTYEQYF.

In this sample, this clonotype turned up many times. The CDR3 loop is CATSGASGREETQYF. The CDR3 DNA reads TGTGCCACCAGCGGCGCTAGCGGGAGGGAGGAGACCCAGTACTTC. The rearrangement links TRBV15 to TRBJ2-5; 12 bases map to TRBD2. Trimming at V came to 5 bases and at J to 5 bases, leaving 6 bases not matched to a gene. This CDR3 is 15 amino acids long. Germline CDR1 and CDR2: LNHNV and YYDKDF (reference sequence).

This clonotype was seen at least ten times. The chain uses TRBV9 and TRBJ2-2, with 7 positions matching TRBD2. V lost 4 bases to trimming and J lost 7 bases; unmatched junction nucleotides: 10. This CDR3 region has 15 residues. Per germline, CDR1 SGDLS and CDR2 YYNGEE. The CDR3 sequence is CASSPSRGSFGELFF. In DNA, the CDR3 is TGTGCCAGCAGCCCATCCCGCGGGAGCTTCGGGGAGCTGTTTTTT.

At least ten counts were recorded for this clonotype. V is TRBV12-3 or TRBV12-4 and J is TRBJ2-5; perhaps TRBD1 as D (5 bases). V was pared by 4 bases and J by 5 bases, with 17 bases between. CDR3 size: 15 residues. The CDR3 sequence is CASSSSGAATETQYF. The CDR3 nucleotides are TGTGCCAGCAGTTCGTCTGGGGCGGCCACGGAGACCCAGTACTTC.

The rearrangement uses TRBV2 and TRBJ2-1; 16 bases map to TRBD2. The ends lost 6 bases at V and 4 bases at J; junction bases unmatched: 6. CDR1 and CDR2 (germline): SNHLY, FYNNEI. This CDR3 has 17 amino acids. The CDR3 region has the DNA TGTGCCAGCAGGGGACTAGCGGGAGGGCTGATATACAATGAGCAGTTCTTC. Its translation is CASRGLAGGLIYNEQFF.

This clonotype was picked up many times. The V and J genes are TRBV12-3 or TRBV12-4 and TRBJ1-5, with D tentatively TRBD1 (6 bases). This CDR3 contains 13 residues. Trimming shortened V by 5 bases and J by 7 bases, and 12 bases separated the two germline ends. Here the CDR3 DNA reads TGTGCCAGCAGTCGCCCAGGGGCCCAGCCCCAGCATTTT. Protein sequence: CASSRPGAQPQHF.

This rearrangement joins TRBV23-1 to TRBJ2-6; 9 bases align to TRBD1. TRBV23-1 is treated as an ORF (open reading frame) with a function not yet certain. J lost 4 bases, V lost 6 bases, and 7 bases had no gene match. The CDR3 sequence is 16 residues long. Here the CDR3 DNA reads TGCGCCAGCAGGCCCGGGACAGGGTCCGGGGCCAACGTCCTGACTTTC. Translation: CASRPGTGSGANVLTF.

This chain joins TRBV29-1 and TRBJ2-1; D is tentatively TRBD1 or TRBD2 (6 bases each). The CDR3 is 14 residues long. From germline, CDR1 is SQVTM and CDR2 ANQGSEA. Trimming shortened V by 4 bases and J by 4 bases, and 14 bases separated the two germline ends. CDR3 coding DNA: TGCAGCGTTGTGGAGGGGGGTCTGTACAATGAGCAGTTCTTC. Translation gives CSVVEGGLYNEQFF.

In its sample, this clonotype was seen a few times. This chain connects TRBV7-2 to TRBJ1-2, with D uncertain. V was cut by 5 bases and J by 8 bases, with 12 bases left in between. In germline, CDR1 is SGHTA, CDR2 FQGNSA. This CDR3 is 12 amino acids long. The CDR3: CASSPAAGGYTF. For the CDR3, the DNA is TGTGCCAGCAGCCCGGCCGCCGGCGGCTACACCTTC.

This clonotype was counted many times. The rearrangement joins TRBV6-6 to TRBJ1-5, with D uncertain. The ends were cut back, 4 bases at V and 6 bases at J, with 10 bases in the middle. Per the germline V gene, CDR1 is MNHNY and CDR2 is SVGAGI (reference sequence). The CDR3 extends over 13 amino acids. The CDR3 spells CASSLERSQPQHF. The CDR3 DNA reads TGTGCCAGCAGTTTGGAAAGAAGTCAGCCCCAGCATTTT.

This clonotype was found many times. V and J are TRBV6-6 and TRBJ1-2, with 9 bases that match TRBD1. Per the germline V gene, CDR1 is MNHNY and CDR2 is SVGAGI (reference sequence). Trimming removed 10 bases from V and 0 bases from J; junction bases left unmatched: 3. There are 13 residues in the CDR3. The CDR3: CATRTGANYGYTF. The CDR3 bases are TGTGCCACCCGGACAGGGGCTAACTATGGCTACACCTTC.

The chain joins TRBV29-1 to TRBJ2-7; D is uncertain. This CDR3 has 11 residues. Germline values: CDR1 SQVTM, CDR2 ANQGSEA. Trimming shortened V by 4 bases and J by 0 bases, and 4 bases separated the two germline ends. CDR3 amino acids: CSVAVSYEQYF. The CDR3 coding sequence is TGCAGCGTTGCTGTCTCCTACGAGCAGTACTTC.

This clonotype was recorded at least ten times. The rearrangement links TRBV15 to TRBJ2-5; TRBD1 aligns across 7 bases. The CDR3 has 14 amino acids. Losses at the gene ends were 5 bases for V and 5 bases for J; bases not matched to a gene: 8. Germline CDR1 reads LNHNV; CDR2 reads YYDKDF (reference sequence). CDR3 loop: CATSPTGVGETQYF. The CDR3 DNA follows: TGTGCCACCAGCCCAACAGGGGTCGGGGAGACCCAGTACTTC. The complete variable domain, with remaining parts taken from reference TRBV15 and TRBJ2-5, reads DAMVIQNPRYQVTQFGKPVTLSCSQTLNHNVMYWYQQKSSQAPKLLFHYYDKDFNNEADTPDNFQSRRPNTSFCFLDIRSPGLGDTAMYLCATSPTGVGETQYFGPGTRLLVL.

This clonotype was detected many times. The rearrangement joins TRBV7-9 to TRBJ2-6; D is possibly TRBD1 (6 bases). The CDR3 extends over 16 amino acids. Germline lookup yields CDR1 SEHNR and CDR2 FQNEAQ (reference sequence). The ends were cut back, 6 bases at V and 0 bases at J, with 12 bases in the middle. The CDR3 loop reads CASRTDRTSGANVLTF. CDR3 sequence (DNA): TGTGCCAGCAGGACCGACAGGACCTCTGGGGCCAACGTCCTGACTTTC.

This clonotype was recorded many times. This chain joins TRBV20-1 and TRBJ2-7; weak D call: TRBD2 (6 bases). V gave up 6 bases and J gave up 6 bases, with 30 bases separating them. Looked up from germline, CDR1 is DFQATT and CDR2 is SNEGSKA (reference sequence). The CDR3 has 17 residues. CDR3 region: CSAESVWGDSRGSEQYV. In DNA, the CDR3 is TGCAGTGCAGAGTCAGTTTGGGGGGACTCAAGAGGGAGCGAGCAGTACGTC.

The gene calls are TRBV11-2 and TRBJ2-1; D is perhaps TRBD1 (6 bases). This CDR3 has 16 amino acids. Germline CDR1 is SGHAT and CDR2 is FQNNGV. Trimming left V 6 bases short and J 0 bases short, with 15 bases between. Here the CDR3 DNA reads TGTGCCAGCAGTAGCCTGAGGGGGAGCTCCTACAATGAGCAGTTCTTC. It yields the protein CASSSLRGSSYNEQFF.

This clonotype was found many times. The chain couples TRBV24-1 to TRBJ2-7; perhaps TRBD2 as D (5 bases). The CDR3 is 15 residues long. V gave up 6 bases and J gave up 4 bases, with 18 bases separating them. The V gene's germline CDR1 is KGHDR and CDR2 SFDVKD. This CDR3 reads CATSNPGESGYEQYF. CDR3 coding DNA: TGTGCCACCAGTAACCCCGGGGAATCCGGGTACGAGCAGTACTTC.

This clonotype was detected ten times or more. This sequence joins TRBV6-6 and TRBJ2-7; D ambiguous. The V end lost 2 bases, the J end lost 6 bases, and 11 bases lay between the germline ends. Looked up from germline, CDR1 is MNHNY and CDR2 is SVGAGI (reference sequence). This CDR3 has 13 residues. The CDR3 sequence is CASSYGLVGEQYV. CDR3 DNA sequence: TGTGCCAGCAGTTACGGGCTGGTGGGCGAGCAGTACGTC.

This clonotype has ten or more counts. The chain combines TRBV5-6 with TRBJ2-5; tentative D call: TRBD2 (5 bases). CDR3 size: 17 residues. Trimming pared 0 bases from V and 1 base from J, leaving 16 bases between. Germline lookup yields CDR1 SGHDT and CDR2 YYEEEE. The CDR3 coding sequence is TGTGCCAGCAGCTTGGTCCCACTAGACAACATCCAAGAGACCCAGTACTTC. Amino acid sequence: CASSLVPLDNIQETQYF.

This clonotype appeared a single time. The chain couples TRBV10-2 to TRBJ2-5, with D possibly being TRBD2 (5 bases). Trimming stripped 5 bases from V and 3 bases from J, with 10 bases between. Looked up from germline, CDR1 is WSHSY and CDR2 is SAAADI. This CDR3 comprises 13 residues. CDR3 nucleotide sequence: TGCGCCAGCAGTTTTGAGCGGAAAGAGACCCAGTACTTC. Translated, it gives CASSFERKETQYF.

V and J are TRBV10-3 and TRBJ2-3; possibly TRBD1 or TRBD2 for D (5 bases each). The CDR3 consists of 15 residues. V was clipped by 1 base and J by 4 bases, with 12 bases between them. Germline loops: CDR1 ENHRY, CDR2 SYGVKD. The chain's CDR3 is CAISEFGDQADTQYF. The DNA of the CDR3 is TGTGCCATCAGTGAGTTTGGGGACCAAGCAGATACGCAGTATTTT.

This clonotype has ten or more counts. This sequence joins TRBV27 and TRBJ2-7; tentative D call: TRBD1 (6 bases). V was cut by 4 bases and J by 2 bases, with 12 bases left in between. CDR1 is MNHEY and CDR2 is SMNVEV in the germline V gene (reference sequence). The CDR3 is 14 amino acids. For the CDR3, the DNA is TGTGCCAGCAGTTCCGGGACATTTACCTACGAGCAGTACTTC. This codes for CASSSGTFTYEQYF.

This clonotype was found many times. The V call is TRBV6-5, the J call TRBJ2-2; TRBD1 matches at 12 bases. Germline CDR1 and CDR2: MNHEY and SVGAGI. J gave up 3 bases and V 2 bases, and 1 base lay outside the gene matches. CDR3 size: 16 residues. The CDR3 DNA follows: TGTGCCAGCAGTTACGGGACAGGGGGCTACACCGGGGAGCTGTTTTTT. Its translation is CASSYGTGGYTGELFF.

This clonotype came up many times. The genes are TRBV12-3 or TRBV12-4 and TRBJ2-1; TRBD2 aligns across 8 bases. The trim removed 7 bases at V and 11 bases at J, leaving 7 bases unmatched. The CDR3 length is 12 residues. The CDR3 bases are TGTGCCAGCACCATCGGGAGGGCCAAGCAGTTCTTC. Its translation: CASTIGRAKQFF.